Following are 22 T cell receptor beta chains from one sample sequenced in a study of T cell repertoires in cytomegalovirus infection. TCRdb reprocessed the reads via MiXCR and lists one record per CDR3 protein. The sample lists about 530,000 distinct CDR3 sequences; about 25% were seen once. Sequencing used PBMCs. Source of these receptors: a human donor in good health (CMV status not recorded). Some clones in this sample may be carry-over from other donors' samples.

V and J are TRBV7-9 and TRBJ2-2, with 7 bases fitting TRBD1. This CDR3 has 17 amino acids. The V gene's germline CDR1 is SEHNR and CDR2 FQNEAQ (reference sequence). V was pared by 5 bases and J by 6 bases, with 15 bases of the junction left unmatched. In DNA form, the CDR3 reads TGTGCCAGCAGCAGTTTTCCGGGACAGCAAATCTCCGGGGAGCTGTTTTTT. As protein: CASSSFPGQQISGELFF.

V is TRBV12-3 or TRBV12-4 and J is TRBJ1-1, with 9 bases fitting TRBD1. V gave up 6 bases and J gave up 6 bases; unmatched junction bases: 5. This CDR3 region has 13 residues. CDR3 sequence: CASRPGQGSEAFF. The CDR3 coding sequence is TGTGCCAGCAGGCCGGGACAGGGCTCTGAAGCTTTCTTT.

CDR3 in amino acids: CSASAGADEKLFF. DNA of the CDR3: TGCAGTGCTAGCGCAGGGGCGGATGAAAAACTGTTTTTT. The chain combines TRBV20-1 with TRBJ1-4, with TRBD1 as a possible D gene (6 bases). The V gene's germline CDR1 is DFQATT and CDR2 SNEGSKA (reference sequence). Trimming removed 3 bases from V and 6 bases from J, with 11 bases in between. This CDR3 contains 13 residues.

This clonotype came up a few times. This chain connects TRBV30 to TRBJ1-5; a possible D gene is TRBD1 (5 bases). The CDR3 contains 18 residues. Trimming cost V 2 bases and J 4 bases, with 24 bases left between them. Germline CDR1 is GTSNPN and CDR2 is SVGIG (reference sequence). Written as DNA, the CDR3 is TGTGCCTGGAGTTCAGGGACCTTAGCGCACGGGCGAAATCAGCCCCAGCATTTT. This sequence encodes CAWSSGTLAHGRNQPQHF.

This CDR3 reads CASGQFSTDTQYF. DNA for the CDR3: TGTGCTAGTGGCCAATTTAGCACAGATACGCAGTATTTT. V gene TRBV12-5 combines with J gene TRBJ2-3; unclear D gene. Trimming shortened V by 6 bases and J by 0 bases, and 7 bases separated the two germline ends. Germline V gene sequence: CDR1 LGHNT, CDR2 FRNRAP. The CDR3 runs to 13 residues.

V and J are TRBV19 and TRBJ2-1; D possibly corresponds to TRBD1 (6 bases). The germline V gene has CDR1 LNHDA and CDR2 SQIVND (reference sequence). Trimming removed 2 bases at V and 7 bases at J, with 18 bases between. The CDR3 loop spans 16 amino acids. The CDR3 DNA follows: TGTGCCAGTAGTATAATCGTCGGTCAGGGGACGAATGAGCAGTTCTTC. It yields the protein CASSIIVGQGTNEQFF.

CDR3 residues: CASRAPGAETQYF. Written as DNA, the CDR3 is TGTGCCAGCAGGGCCCCCGGGGCGGAGACCCAGTACTTC. This chain joins TRBV6-2 or TRBV6-3 and TRBJ2-5, with D perhaps TRBD1 or TRBD2 (5 bases each). The CDR3 covers 13 residues. The V and J ends lost 6 bases and 5 bases respectively, with 13 bases between them. The germline V gene encodes CDR1 MNHEY and CDR2 SVGEGT.

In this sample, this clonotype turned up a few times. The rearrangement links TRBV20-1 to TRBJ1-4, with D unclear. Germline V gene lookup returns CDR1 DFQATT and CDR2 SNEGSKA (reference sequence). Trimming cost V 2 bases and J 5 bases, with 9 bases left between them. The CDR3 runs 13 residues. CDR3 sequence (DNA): TGCAGTGCTAGAAGGACGGTAAATGAAAAACTGTTTTTT. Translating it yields CSARRTVNEKLFF.

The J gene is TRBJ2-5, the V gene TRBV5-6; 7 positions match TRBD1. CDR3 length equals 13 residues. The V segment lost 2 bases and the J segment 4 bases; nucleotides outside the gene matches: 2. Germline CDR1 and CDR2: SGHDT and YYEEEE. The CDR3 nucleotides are TGTGCCAGCAGCTTTGACAGGGTAGAGACCCAGTACTTC. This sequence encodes CASSFDRVETQYF.

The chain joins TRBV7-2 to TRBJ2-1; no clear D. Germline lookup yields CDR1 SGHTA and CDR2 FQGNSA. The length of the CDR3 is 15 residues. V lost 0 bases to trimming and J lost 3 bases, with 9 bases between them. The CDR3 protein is CASSLAPSFYNEQFF. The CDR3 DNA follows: TGTGCCAGCAGCTTAGCGCCATCCTTCTACAATGAGCAGTTCTTC.

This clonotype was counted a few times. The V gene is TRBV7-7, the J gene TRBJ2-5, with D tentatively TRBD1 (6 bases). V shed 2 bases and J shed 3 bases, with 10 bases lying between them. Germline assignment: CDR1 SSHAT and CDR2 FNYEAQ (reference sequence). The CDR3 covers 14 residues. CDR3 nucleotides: TGTGCCAGCAGCTTACAGGGGCTAAAAGAGACCCAGTACTTC. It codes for CASSLQGLKETQYF.

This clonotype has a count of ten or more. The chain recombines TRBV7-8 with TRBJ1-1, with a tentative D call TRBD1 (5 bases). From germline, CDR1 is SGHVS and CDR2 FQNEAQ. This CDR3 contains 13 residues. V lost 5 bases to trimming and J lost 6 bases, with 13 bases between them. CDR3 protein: CASSEGGTAEAFF. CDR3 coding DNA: TGTGCCAGCAGCGAGGGTGGGACCGCTGAAGCTTTCTTT.

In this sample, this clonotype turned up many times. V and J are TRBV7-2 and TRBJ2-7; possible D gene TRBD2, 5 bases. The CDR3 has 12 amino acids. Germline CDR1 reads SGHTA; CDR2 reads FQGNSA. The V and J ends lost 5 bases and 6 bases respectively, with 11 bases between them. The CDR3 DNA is TGTGCCAGCAGCGGACTCCCCCTCGAGCAGTACTTC. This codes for CASSGLPLEQYF.

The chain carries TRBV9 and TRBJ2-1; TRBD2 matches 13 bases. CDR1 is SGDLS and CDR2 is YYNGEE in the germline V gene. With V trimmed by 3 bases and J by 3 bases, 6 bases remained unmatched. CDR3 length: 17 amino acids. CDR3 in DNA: TGTGCCAGCAGCGCCGGGACTAGCGGGACGAACTACAATGAGCAGTTCTTC. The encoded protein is CASSAGTSGTNYNEQFF.

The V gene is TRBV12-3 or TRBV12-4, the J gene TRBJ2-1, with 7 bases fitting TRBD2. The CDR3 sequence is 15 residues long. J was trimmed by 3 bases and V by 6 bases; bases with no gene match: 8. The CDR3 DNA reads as TGTGCCAGCAGCCGAATAAGCGGGAACTACAATGAGCAGTTCTTC. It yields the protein CASSRISGNYNEQFF.

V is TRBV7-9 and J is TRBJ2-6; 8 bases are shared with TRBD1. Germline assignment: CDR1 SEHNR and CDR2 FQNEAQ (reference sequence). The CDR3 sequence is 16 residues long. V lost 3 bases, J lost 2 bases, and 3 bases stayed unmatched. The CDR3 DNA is TGTGCCAGCAGCTTTCCACAGGGGGCTGGGGCCAACGTCCTGACTTTC. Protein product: CASSFPQGAGANVLTF.

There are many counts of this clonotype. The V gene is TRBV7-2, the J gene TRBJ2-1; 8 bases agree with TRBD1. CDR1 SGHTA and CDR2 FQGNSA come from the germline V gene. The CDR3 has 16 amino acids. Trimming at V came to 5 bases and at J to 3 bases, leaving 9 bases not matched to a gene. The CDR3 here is CASSLEGQGLYNEQFF. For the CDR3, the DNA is TGTGCCAGCAGCCTCGAAGGACAGGGACTCTACAATGAGCAGTTCTTC. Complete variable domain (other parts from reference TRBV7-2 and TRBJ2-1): GAGVSQSPSNKVTEKGKDVELRCDPISGHTALYWYRQSLGQGLEFLIYFQGNSAPDKSGLPSDRFSAERTGGSVSTLTIQRTQQEDSAVYLCASSLEGQGLYNEQFFGPGTRLTVL.

The CDR3 nucleotides are TGTGCCAGCAGTATAAGGGACAGGGGCTCCTACGAGCAGTACTTC. It specifies CASSIRDRGSYEQYF. The chain is built from TRBV28 and TRBJ2-7; TRBD1 matches at 10 bases. The CDR3 extends over 15 amino acids. Germline CDR1 MDHEN, CDR2 SYDVKM. Trimming took 5 bases from V and 0 from J; bases not matched to a gene: 4.

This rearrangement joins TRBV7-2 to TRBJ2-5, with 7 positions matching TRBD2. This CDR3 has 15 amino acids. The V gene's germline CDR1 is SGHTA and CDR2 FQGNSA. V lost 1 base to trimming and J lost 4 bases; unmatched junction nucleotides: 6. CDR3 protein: CASSLGLALRETQYF. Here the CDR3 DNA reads TGTGCCAGCAGCTTAGGACTAGCTTTGAGAGAGACCCAGTACTTC.

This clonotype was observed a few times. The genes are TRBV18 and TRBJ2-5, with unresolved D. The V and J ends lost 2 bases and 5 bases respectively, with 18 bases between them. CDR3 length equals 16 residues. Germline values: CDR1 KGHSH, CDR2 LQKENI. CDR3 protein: CASSPMPKRLMETQYF. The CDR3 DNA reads TGTGCCAGCTCACCAATGCCCAAAAGGTTAATGGAGACCCAGTACTTC. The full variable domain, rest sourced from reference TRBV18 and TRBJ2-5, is NAGVMQNPRHLVRRRGQEARLRCSPMKGHSHVYWYRQLPEEGLKFMVYLQKENIIDESGMPKERFSAEFPKEGPSILRIQQVVRGDSAAYFCASSPMPKRLMETQYFGPGTRLLVL.

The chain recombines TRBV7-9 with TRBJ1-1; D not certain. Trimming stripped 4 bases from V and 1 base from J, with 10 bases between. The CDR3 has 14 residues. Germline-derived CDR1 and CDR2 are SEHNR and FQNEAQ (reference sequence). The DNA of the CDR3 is TGTGCCAGCAGCTCGCCTAGTACGAACACTGAAGCTTTCTTT. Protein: CASSSPSTNTEAFF.

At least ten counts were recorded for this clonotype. CDR3 nucleotide sequence: TGTGCCAGCAGCTTGGTTTCCATCATAGATGGCTACACCTTC. This sequence encodes CASSLVSIIDGYTF. The chain recombines TRBV7-2 with TRBJ1-2; D gene unclear. The CDR3 has 14 residues. Germline V lookup: CDR1 SGHTA, CDR2 FQGNSA. Trimming cost V 3 bases and J 6 bases, with 14 bases left between them.